The 21 T cell receptor beta chains below were found in one sample sequenced in a study of shared clonotypes between healthy human individuals. Naivety among CD8 cells was defined by CD45RO negativity and positive CCR7 selection, thereby excluding terminally differentiated effector memory CD45RA+ cells. Sequencing used immunoSEQ multiplex PCR; TCRdb keeps in-frame clones, though not all of them. The sample holds about 2.1 million clones, approximately 92% seen once. Sequencing input: naive CD8+ T cells from PBMCs. The receptors come from a man aged 18 to 35 in good health. Some clones in this sample may be carry-over from other donors' samples.

The gene calls are TRBV6-1 and TRBJ2-2; D uncertain. The CDR3 length is 15 residues. CDR1 and CDR2 from the germline V gene are MNHNS and SASEGT. With 0 bases removed from V and 0 bases from J, the gap between germline ends came to 5 bases. The CDR3 sequence is CASSEARPNTGELFF. As DNA, the CDR3 is TGTGCCAGCAGTGAAGCCAGGCCGAACACCGGGGAGCTGTTTTTT.

The J gene is TRBJ2-3, the V gene TRBV6-5; a weak D match, TRBD1 (6 bases). The germline V and J ends were trimmed by 3 bases and 2 bases, with 12 bases remaining between them. The CDR3 consists of 15 residues. The germline V gene encodes CDR1 MNHEY and CDR2 SVGAGI. CDR3 sequence (DNA): TGTGCCAGCAGTTATAACGACAGGTTCACAGATACGCAGTATTTT. Amino acids: CASSYNDRFTDTQYF.

This rearrangement joins TRBV28 to TRBJ1-5; TRBD1 might be the D (6 bases). Looked up from germline, CDR1 is MDHEN and CDR2 is SYDVKM. V was cut by 6 bases and J by 9 bases, with 15 bases left in between. The CDR3 runs 13 residues. The CDR3 protein is CASSLEQGAPQHF. The CDR3 DNA follows: TGTGCCAGCAGCCTCGAACAGGGCGCGCCCCAGCATTTT.

This rearrangement joins TRBV9 to TRBJ2-2; a possible D gene is TRBD1 (5 bases). CDR3 length: 15 residues. Germline CDR1 reads SGDLS; CDR2 reads YYNGEE. V was pared by 4 bases and J by 8 bases, with 18 bases between. The CDR3 loop reads CASSPQGAGLGELFF. In DNA form, the CDR3 reads TGTGCCAGCAGCCCCCAAGGGGCCGGGTTGGGGGAGCTGTTTTTT.

V usage is TRBV2 and J usage is TRBJ2-7; the match to TRBD2 covers 7 bases. Germline CDR1 reads SNHLY; CDR2 reads FYNNEI. V was pared by 2 bases and J by 5 bases, with 9 bases of the junction left unmatched. This CDR3 is built from 15 residues. Here the CDR3 reads CASSEQSGKADEQYF. DNA of the CDR3: TGTGCCAGCAGTGAACAGAGCGGGAAGGCTGACGAGCAGTACTTC.

A remark on this clone: At one end the junction does not follow the germline gene, possibly because of a read error. J is TRBJ2-7 and V is TRBV27; the D is unclear. The CDR3 covers 13 residues. Looked up from germline, CDR1 is MNHEY and CDR2 is SMNVEV (reference sequence). The CDR3 bases are TGTGCCAGCAGTCTCCGTATCTCCCACGAGCAGTACTTC. This codes for CASSLRISHEQYF.

Points on this clone: Other nucleotide sequences in the sample specify the same CDR3. This chain links TRBV7-9 with TRBJ1-2; no reliable D call. V was cut by 1 base and J by 3 bases, with 6 bases left in between. The CDR3 runs 13 residues. Germline assignment: CDR1 SEHNR and CDR2 FQNEAQ (reference sequence). The DNA for the CDR3 is TGTGCCAGCAGCTTAGGGTCGGACTATGGCTACACCTTC. Protein sequence: CASSLGSDYGYTF.

The chain employs TRBV9 and TRBJ2-5, with a weak D call TRBD1 (6 bases). The CDR3 runs to 15 residues. V gave up 6 bases and J gave up 0 bases, with 15 bases separating them. Germline V gene lookup returns CDR1 SGDLS and CDR2 YYNGEE. Here the CDR3 DNA reads TGTGCCAGCACGTTGAAGGGGGTGGACCAAGAGACCCAGTACTTC. This codes for CASTLKGVDQETQYF.

This clone showed up just once. The V and J genes are TRBV29-1 and TRBJ2-3, with D possibly TRBD1 on 5 matching bases. The CDR3 loop spans 12 amino acids. Per germline, CDR1 SQVTM and CDR2 ANQGSEA. Trimming cost V 7 bases and J 11 bases, with 19 bases left between them. The CDR3 spells CSAAPGRVEQYF. CDR3 bases: TGCAGCGCCGCCCCCGGCAGGGTGGAGCAGTATTTT.

This chain links TRBV19 with TRBJ2-7; D gene unclear. V was pared by 5 bases and J by 2 bases, with 7 bases between. The CDR3 covers 12 residues. Germline assignment: CDR1 LNHDA and CDR2 SQIVND (reference sequence). The chain's CDR3 is CASSETAYEQYF. Here the CDR3 DNA reads TGTGCCAGTAGTGAGACGGCCTACGAGCAGTACTTC.

This clone was counted a single time. The J gene is TRBJ2-5, the V gene TRBV4-3, with 13 positions matching TRBD2. The CDR3 covers 16 residues. The V gene's germline CDR1 is LGHNA and CDR2 YSLEER. V lost 3 bases to trimming and J lost 0 bases; unmatched junction nucleotides: 1. In DNA, the CDR3 is TGCGCCAGCAGCCAGGGACTAGCGGGATACCAAGAGACCCAGTACTTC. This codes for CASSQGLAGYQETQYF.

The CDR3 DNA reads as TGTGCCAGCAGTGAAGAGGCGGGCGCATCCTACGAGCAGTACTTC. This encodes CASSEEAGASYEQYF. The chain links TRBV2 to TRBJ2-7; a possible D gene is TRBD2 (5 bases). Trimming cost V 1 base and J 1 base, with 11 bases left between them. The CDR3 contains 15 residues. Germline assignment: CDR1 SNHLY and CDR2 FYNNEI.

This chain links TRBV10-3 with TRBJ2-7; the D call may be TRBD1 or TRBD2 (5 bases each). This CDR3 contains 16 residues. Per germline, CDR1 ENHRY and CDR2 SYGVKD. V shed 0 bases and J shed 0 bases, with 12 bases lying between them. The CDR3 region has the DNA TGTGCCATCAGTGAGTCGACGGGGCCTAGCTCCTACGAGCAGTACTTC. Protein sequence: CAISESTGPSSYEQYF.

This chain joins TRBV30 and TRBJ1-2; D unresolved. This CDR3 is 10 amino acids long. Germline V gives CDR1 GTSNPN, CDR2 SVGIG (reference sequence). V lost 5 bases and J 8 bases, leaving 9 bases between the germline ends. In DNA form, the CDR3 reads TGTGCCTGGGGATCTAGGGGCTACACCTTC. As protein: CAWGSRGYTF.

The gene calls are TRBV28 and TRBJ1-1; 9 nucleotides match TRBD1. The V gene end was trimmed by 4 bases and the J gene end by 6 bases; junction bases not matched to a gene: 6. The CDR3 runs 14 residues. Germline CDR1 and CDR2: MDHEN and SYDVKM. CDR3 loop: CASSSRQGESEAFF. The CDR3 coding sequence is TGTGCCAGCAGTTCCCGACAGGGGGAGTCTGAAGCTTTCTTT.

This chain links TRBV4-1 with TRBJ1-4; 9 bases are shared with TRBD1. V trimming: 0 bases; J trimming: 2 bases; junction bases outside the gene matches: 10. Germline V CDR1 and CDR2: MGHRA, YSYEKL. The CDR3 is made up of 19 amino acids. CDR3: CASSQEHGTGLATNEKLFF. The CDR3 DNA sequence: TGCGCCAGCAGCCAAGAGCATGGGACAGGGCTGGCTACTAATGAAAAACTGTTTTTT.

This chain joins TRBV28 and TRBJ1-4; D gene uncertain. With 3 bases removed from V and 7 bases from J, the gap between germline ends came to 18 bases. This CDR3 has 16 residues. Germline loops: CDR1 MDHEN, CDR2 SYDVKM. DNA for the CDR3: TGTGCCAGCAGTTTGGGATTCGGGAGTTATAGTGAAAAACTGTTTTTT. Residues: CASSLGFGSYSEKLFF.

This clone was seen a single time. The rearrangement uses TRBV14 and TRBJ2-1, with D tentatively TRBD2 (6 bases). Trimming shortened V by 10 bases and J by 0 bases, and 13 bases separated the two germline ends. The CDR3 is made up of 14 amino acids. Per the germline V gene, CDR1 is SGHDN and CDR2 is FVKESK. DNA for the CDR3: TGTGCCACCTCGCCCGGGGGCTCCTACAATGAGCAGTTCTTC. Encoded protein: CATSPGGSYNEQFF.

V and J are TRBV9 and TRBJ1-2; D may be TRBD1 (5 bases). The CDR3 length is 13 residues. V dropped 4 bases and J dropped 4 bases, with 11 bases sitting between them. Germline V lookup: CDR1 SGDLS, CDR2 YYNGEE. CDR3 loop: CASSSKGPYGYTF. The CDR3 region has the DNA TGTGCCAGCAGCTCCAAGGGGCCCTATGGCTACACCTTC. The full variable domain, with the rest looked up from reference TRBV9 and TRBJ1-2, is DSGVTQTPKHLITATGQRVTLRCSPRSGDLSVYWYQQSLDQGLQFLIQYYNGEERAKGNILERFSAQQFPDLHSELNLSSLELGDSALYFCASSSKGPYGYTFGSGTRLTVV.

The chain links TRBV6-1 to TRBJ2-1; 7 bases align to TRBD2. V gave up 2 bases and J gave up 3 bases; unmatched junction bases: 10. This CDR3 has 17 residues. Germline CDR1 and CDR2: MNHNS and SASEGT. CDR3 region: CASSELSGAGLYNEQFF. Written as DNA, the CDR3 is TGTGCCAGCAGTGAATTAAGCGGGGCAGGTCTCTACAATGAGCAGTTCTTC.

The V gene is TRBV7-8, the J gene TRBJ2-3; D possibly corresponds to TRBD2 (6 bases). The ends were cut back, 5 bases at V and 4 bases at J, with 16 bases in the middle. The CDR3 sequence is 15 residues long. The germline V gene has CDR1 SGHVS and CDR2 FQNEAQ. CDR3 nucleotide sequence: TGTGCCAGCAGCCACGGTACATCGGGGGCAGATACGCAGTATTTT. Its protein product is CASSHGTSGADTQYF.